This paragraph covers one T cell receptor beta chain sequence. Its specificity is unknown. A multiplex PCR was run with 60 Vbeta primers and 13 Jbeta primers. TCRdb's copy holds only in-frame clones and misses some; the assay was immunoSEQ multiplex PCR. The data show fewer than 200,000 clones, about 80% seen once. The J segment lost 7 bases and the V segment lost 1 base, leaving 7 bases of the junction unmatched. This CDR3 region has 16 residues. Germline-derived CDR1 and CDR2 are SEHNR and FQNEAQ (reference sequence). The record originates from a study of cytomegalovirus exposure and HLA in healthy donors. Study at large: Earlier findings included over 90 million unique TCR beta sequences obtained from 150 million to 200 million T cells.

General observations from the study: Later work found most CMV-associated TCR beta chains apparently HLA-restricted. TCR sequences were mostly rare, though some public TCRs occurred in many donors. The presence/absence work took it that sequencing depth was about the same across donors.

This TCR came from a man aged 18 to 35 in good health and CMV-seropositive. V is TRBV7-9 and J is TRBJ1-6; 7 nucleotides line up with TRBD1. The sample was PBMCs. The CDR3 DNA is TGTGCCAGCAGCTTAGGACAGGGACGGGGAAATTCACCCCTCCACTTT. Translation: CASSLGQGRGNSPLHF.